This TCR beta chain appears in the sequencing data of a study of blood T cells in healthy people across ages. Sample-barcoded 5' priming and a J-beta primer mix drove a second PCR of about 7 to 11 cycles. TCRdb reprocessed the 5' RACE reads with MiXCR, giving one entry per CDR3 protein. There are around 280,000 distinct CDR3 sequences in the sample; roughly a quarter occur only once, and around 29% lies in the top ten. This clonotype was counted only a few times. Trimming took off 5 bases at V and 9 bases at J, with 23 bases between the two ends. This CDR3 contains 17 residues. Germline assignment: CDR1 MDHEN and CDR2 SYDVKM.

The sequenced sample consisted of blood. J is TRBJ1-6 and V is TRBV28; weak D call: TRBD1 (5 bases). The source is a woman in her 70s in good health. CDR3 protein: CASSLRASRVGASPLHF. The CDR3 bases are TGTGCCAGCAGTCTCAGGGCCTCGAGGGTGGGAGCTTCACCCCTCCACTTT.